This T cell receptor beta chain is from a study of a mutant IDH1 vaccine in newly diagnosed glioma. Study as a whole: Eight vaccine injections were given to patients in weeks 1, 3, 5, 7, 11, 15, 19 and 23. Therapy received beforehand was radiotherapy, temozolomide, or both, with most patients given both.

Time point noted: week 23, last vaccination. With topical imiquimod, each dose of the vaccine consisted of 300 ug of mutant IDH1 20-mer peptide. Donors had new WHO grade 3 or 4 IDH1-mutant, ATRX-lost astrocytomas. The CDR3 has 14 amino acids. The germline gives CDR1 LNHNV, CDR2 YYDKDF (reference sequence). Trimming stripped 0 bases from V and 2 bases from J, with 7 bases between. Comment on this clone: As yet, its antigen is unknown.

The data were produced by immunoSEQ multiplex PCR, yet TCRdb's version contains in-frame clones alone and is incomplete. The profile shows some 70,000 clones, over 75% of them singletons. Whole-study results and caveats: Of the patients, around 93% had vaccine-induced immune responses.

The chain has TRBV15 and TRBJ1-2; tentatively, D is TRBD1 (5 bases). The source of this sequence is a man aged 18 to 30 with glioma. The sample in question was PBMCs, obtained from a glioma patient whose treatment included an IDH1 peptide vaccine. CDR3 nucleotides: TGTGCCACCAGCAGAGATGCAGGGAACTATGGCTACACCTTC. Translated, it gives CATSRDAGNYGYTF.